This T cell receptor beta chain emerged from a study of cytomegalovirus exposure and HLA in healthy donors. General study results and limits: The tendency of first-cohort TCR clusters to co-occur in the 110 or so validation repertoires emerged from a later analysis. There were some public TCRs occurring in many donors, but most TCR sequences were rare. There were about 160 TCR beta chains listed as cytomegalovirus-associated.

Sequencing used immunoSEQ multiplex PCR; TCRdb keeps in-frame clones, though not all of them. The sample has 45,000 to 65,000 clones; 75% to 95% are singletons. Donors were drawn from the approximately 110-subject validation cohort, separate from the approximately 640-subject first cohort. On this clone: The antigen is unknown.

Sequences were obtained from PBMCs. This receptor was taken from a man younger than 30 in good health and CMV-seronegative.

DNA of the CDR3: TGTGCCAGCAGTGCGGGAGCCCTTGAAAAACTGTTTTTT. Translated, it gives CASSAGALEKLFF. This chain connects TRBV28 to TRBJ1-4; no clear D. The germline CDR1 and CDR2 sequences are MDHEN and SYDVKM. Between the trimmed V and J ends, which lost 5 bases and 7 bases, there was a span of 11 bases. CDR3 length: 13 residues.